This T cell receptor (beta chain) originates from a study of blood T cell repertoires in COVID-19. Here immunoSEQ multiplex PCR was the method, and the copy in TCRdb shows in-frame clones only, minus some. The repertoire holds 300,000 or so clones, with 90% as singletons. This clone was counted once. The sequence was collected from a woman aged 25 to 39 with COVID-19, enrolled during active disease. Sequenced sample: peripheral blood.

CDR3 sequence (DNA): TGTGCCAGCAGTCCCGGACTAGCGGGGAGCTTCTACGAGCAGTACTTC. Translating it yields CASSPGLAGSFYEQYF. V and J are TRBV9 and TRBJ2-7; 12 bases agree with TRBD2. Germline CDR1 and CDR2: SGDLS and YYNGEE. J gave up 3 bases and V 5 bases, and 9 bases lay outside the gene matches. The CDR3 runs 16 residues.